The 14 T cell receptor beta chains below were found in one sample sequenced in a study of early T cells in non-severe SARS-CoV-2 infection. TCRdb re-derived calls from the 5' RACE reads in MiXCR, one entry per CDR3 protein. This repertoire shows 20,000 to 25,000 distinct CDR3 sequences, about 5.6% found once; its top ten account for about 11%. The sequencing input was whole blood. The receptors were gathered from an adult who was a healthcare worker with PCR-confirmed SARS-CoV-2 infection or an uninfected control (not recorded which).

This clonotype was counted ten times or more. J is TRBJ2-3 and V is TRBV20-1; 7 positions agree with TRBD2. V shed 3 bases, J shed 6 bases, and the junction held 15 bases outside the gene matches. CDR3 length equals 16 residues. Germline lookup yields CDR1 DFQATT and CDR2 SNEGSKA (reference sequence). The CDR3 nucleotides are TGCAGTGCTAGGTACCAACTAGCGAGTTCCGGTGATACGCAGTATTTT. Protein sequence: CSARYQLASSGDTQYF.

This chain uses TRBV27 with TRBJ1-2, with D hard to call. There are 15 residues in the CDR3. V was clipped by 6 bases and J by 11 bases, with 25 bases between them. The germline CDR1 and CDR2 sequences are MNHEY and SMNVEV (reference sequence). The DNA for the CDR3 is TGTGCCAGCAGCTTAGGGAGACTTCCCCTTGATGATTACACCTTC. Translated: CASSLGRLPLDDYTF.

This clonotype was recorded at least ten times. The chain uses TRBV27 and TRBJ1-1, with 7 bases fitting TRBD1. This CDR3 has 15 amino acids. Germline CDR1 MNHEY, CDR2 SMNVEV (reference sequence). V shed 0 bases and J 6 bases; nucleotides not matched to a gene: 7. Written as DNA, the CDR3 is TGTGCCAGCAGTTTATCTGGGACAGCTGGGGCTGAAGCTTTCTTT. It specifies CASSLSGTAGAEAFF.

Relative to its sample, this clonotype is medium-sized (0.01 to 0.1%). This chain links TRBV7-3 with TRBJ2-1; D remains ambiguous. Trimming took off 0 bases at V and 6 bases at J, with 6 bases between the two ends. The germline V gene has CDR1 SGHTA and CDR2 FQGTGA. The CDR3 covers 13 residues. CDR3: CASSLTSTNEQFF. In nucleotides, the CDR3 is TGTGCCAGCAGCTTAACGTCGACCAATGAGCAGTTCTTC.

To note about this clonotype: Sequence at one end of the junction differs from germline and may be a read error. V gene TRBV9 combines with J gene TRBJ1-1; TRBD1 agrees at 7 bases. Germline V gene data show CDR1 as SGDLS and CDR2 as YYNGEE. CDR3 length: 15 residues. As DNA, the CDR3 is TGTGCCTGCAGCGGGGGACAGAGGATGAACACTGAAGCTTTCTTT. Residues: CACSGGQRMNTEAFF.

This clonotype was recorded many times. The chain has TRBV9 and TRBJ1-2, with TRBD1 matching 11 bases. Germline V gene sequence: CDR1 SGDLS, CDR2 YYNGEE. CDR3 length: 16 residues. V was clipped by 1 base and J by 6 bases; unmatched bases: 8. CDR3 loop: CASSVNPGQGVDGYTF. In DNA, the CDR3 is TGTGCCAGCAGCGTAAACCCGGGACAGGGGGTGGATGGCTACACCTTC.

This clonotype was counted between two and nine times. The V and J genes are TRBV10-3 and TRBJ2-1; D is possibly TRBD1 or TRBD2 (7 bases each). V was clipped by 4 bases and J by 7 bases, with 17 bases between them. This CDR3 comprises 15 residues. Per the germline V gene, CDR1 is ENHRY and CDR2 is SYGVKD. The DNA of the CDR3 is TGTGCCATCAGTGCAAGGGGGCTAGCGGCAAATGAGCAGTTCTTC. This sequence encodes CAISARGLAANEQFF.

Ten or more counts support this clonotype. The V call is TRBV21-1, the J call TRBJ2-3; the table's TRBD1 call for D was not verified on the DNA. TRBV21-1 is a pseudogene locus. The length of the CDR3 is 16 residues. As DNA, the CDR3 is TGTGCCAGCAGCAAAGCGGGCAGGGAAGGCACAGATACGCAGTATTTT. This gives the protein CASSKAGREGTDTQYF.

This clonotype showed up just a few times. The chain links TRBV7-6 to TRBJ2-7; TRBD1 might be the D (6 bases). The CDR3 length is 13 residues. Germline-derived CDR1 and CDR2 are SGHVS and FNYEAQ. Trimming pared 5 bases from V and 3 bases from J, leaving 11 bases between. As DNA, the CDR3 is TGTGCCAGCAGCCGACCACAGGGCTACGAGCAGTACTTC. This sequence encodes CASSRPQGYEQYF.

This clonotype was counted at least ten times. The chain couples TRBV18 to TRBJ1-4; D call uncertain. The V gene lost 1 base and the J gene lost 5 bases, with 11 bases spanning the gap. CDR1 and CDR2 (germline): KGHSH, LQKENI. The length of the CDR3 is 15 residues. CDR3 nucleotide sequence: TGTGCCAGCTCACCACAAGACACTCAAAATGAAAAACTGTTTTTT. As protein: CASSPQDTQNEKLFF.

There are many counts of this clonotype. V gene TRBV29-1 combines with J gene TRBJ2-1; D possibly corresponds to TRBD2 (5 bases). Germline V CDR1 and CDR2: SQVTM, ANQGSEA. Trimming removed 6 bases at V and 6 bases at J, with 12 bases between. The length of the CDR3 is 12 residues. CDR3 coding DNA: TGCAGCGTCGAGGGATTAGTCAATGAGCAGTTCTTC. It translates to CSVEGLVNEQFF.

This clonotype has more than one count but fewer than ten. Written as DNA, the CDR3 is TGCGCCAGCAGCTTGGGGGTGTGGGTACAGGTTGCCGGGGAGCTGTTTTTT. It specifies CASSLGVWVQVAGELFF. The chain combines TRBV5-1 with TRBJ2-2; tentatively, D is TRBD1 (5 bases). The CDR3 is made up of 17 amino acids. V lost 0 bases and J lost 6, with 18 bases in between. CDR1 and CDR2 from the germline V gene are SGHRS and YFSETQ. The full variable domain, with the rest looked up from reference TRBV5-1 and TRBJ2-2, is KAGVTQTPRYLIKTRGQQVTLSCSPISGHRSVSWYQQTPGQGLQFLFEYFSETQRNKGNFPGRFSGRQFSNSRSEMNVSTLELGDSALYLCASSLGVWVQVAGELFFGEGSRLTVL.

This clonotype turned up a few times. This chain uses TRBV7-9 with TRBJ2-1; TRBD1 agrees at 8 bases. The junction had 9 bases not matched to a gene; V was cut back by 5 bases and J by 0 bases. CDR3 size: 17 residues. CDR1 is SEHNR and CDR2 is FQNEAQ in the germline V gene (reference sequence). The CDR3 protein is CASSDHRGTLSYNEQFF. For the CDR3, the DNA is TGTGCCAGCAGCGACCACAGGGGGACCCTCTCCTACAATGAGCAGTTCTTC.

This clonotype was recorded at least ten times. The rearrangement links TRBV24-1 to TRBJ2-1; no clear D. The CDR3 sequence is 11 residues long. Trimming stripped 3 bases from V and 9 bases from J, with 5 bases between. Germline V gives CDR1 KGHDR, CDR2 SFDVKD. The CDR3: CATSDLSEQFF. In DNA form, the CDR3 reads TGTGCCACCAGTGATCTGAGTGAGCAGTTCTTC.